This T cell receptor (beta chain) was identified during a study of blood T cell repertoires in COVID-19. Study details: Samples representing acute and convalescent COVID-19 were sourced from the United States, Italy and Spain. PBMCs, B-cell-depleted T cells, or T cells provided the cDNA or gDNA that made up the material.

This CDR3 is built from 16 residues. In germline, CDR1 is MNHEY, CDR2 SMNVEV (reference sequence). V dropped 3 bases and J dropped 0 bases, with 12 bases sitting between them. Generated by immunoSEQ multiplex PCR, the TCRdb table keeps only in-frame clones and is missing some. This sample has tens of thousands of clones, with roughly 91% found just once. This chain uses TRBV27 with TRBJ2-1; no reliable D call. The clonotype comes from a man in his fifties or sixties with COVID-19, enrolled during active disease. The sample comprised peripheral blood. The CDR3 sequence is CASSFSVLSSYNEQFF. DNA of the CDR3: TGTGCCAGCAGTTTTAGTGTCTTGAGCTCCTACAATGAGCAGTTCTTC.